This TCR beta chain was sequenced for a study of blood T cell repertoires in COVID-19 (dated by TCRdb to about 2020). A note on the overall study: Samples covering the acute and convalescent phases of COVID-19 were provided by collaborators in the United States, Italy and Spain. The prospective study material was composed of cDNA or gDNA derived from T cells, B-cell-depleted T cells, or PBMCs. Nearly every sample came with metadata listing a de-identified subject ID, COVID-19 status, age in years and sex. Where HLA class I and class II types were available, the types were taken from metadata supplied by the sample provider, not from assay-based typing. The repertoires were released in a freely available public database meant as a resource for research on the immune response to SARS-CoV-2. The dataset comprised deeply sampled blood TCRbeta repertoires from subjects exposed to, actively infected with, or recovered from COVID-19. The samples were drawn from the first 160 participants of the ongoing ImmuneRACE study and from about 1,200 subjects provided by 6 global collaborators.

Beyond this particular receptor, the publication reports: The amount of clinical and demographic metadata varied by source and participant and was provided uncurated.

In the prospective study, participants were about 18 to 100 years old, resided in about two dozen geographic areas of the United States, and were enrolled through a virtual design. To assign participants to cohorts, the prospective study relied on clinical history that participants themselves reported in a screening survey and a study questionnaire. For ImmuneRACE Cohort 3, a participant was defined as recovered based on two consecutive negative NP/OP PCR tests, clearance by a healthcare professional, or resolution of symptoms. Mobile phlebotomists in the prospective study collected whole blood, serum and a nasopharyngeal or oropharyngeal swab from every participant. Over a roughly two-month period, participants in the prospective study had the option of providing additional blood draws and questionnaires. Blood samples from the prospective study were shipped frozen or at room temperature prior to DNA extraction.

TCRbeta CDR3 regions were amplified from genomic DNA using the immunoSEQ Assay, a bias-controlled multiplex PCR. The study's own analysis went as follows. The number of nucleated cells in each sample was estimated by amplification of reference gene primers within the assay. To quantify the absolute abundance of each unique TCRbeta CDR3 rearrangement, sequence reads were collapsed and filtered. For each sample, productive Simpson clonality was calculated by taking the square root of Simpson's diversity index across productive rearrangements. Drawn from immuneACCESS, this table holds only the in-frame rearrangements with V and J called that TCRdb kept. Clones are partly lost; checked studies trace under half to an unresolved V gene and leave the rest unexplained. V and J calls plus clone size are reproduced from that table; the DNA served to infer D and trimming. The sample yields 450,000 to 600,000 clones; roughly 87% were counted once. Of the sample, about 0.65% is held by the ten largest clones.

V is cut by 4 bases and J by 7 bases, and the space between the germline ends is 17 bases. Measured from the cysteine to the phenylalanine, the CDR3 is 14 residues long. This entry keeps only the CDR3 DNA: 42 bases, framed from base 1. CDR1 and CDR2 (LGHDT, YNNKEL) derive from the germline V gene (reference sequence). A note on this clone: No antigen is known for it. There are no base qualities to consult, and no much larger clone falls within one base.

The receptor's source is a woman aged 18-30 years who had recovered from COVID-19. Sequencing input: PBMCs or T cells enriched from blood (not recorded which). Recombination linked TRBV3-1 (or the pseudogene TRBV3-2) to TRBJ2-7, with a tentative D gene TRBD1 over 6 matching bases. The sequence in DNA is TGTGCCAGCAGCCCAAGAACAGGGAGCGGAGAGCAGTACTTC. Its amino acids are CASSPRTGSGEQYF.